The TCR beta chain under discussion was sequenced for a study of CD8+ T cells in alopecia areata. Study results and caveats: Normal scalp showed lower clonality than lesional scalp, especially alopecia totalis/universalis. Possibly because of HLA-related factors, TCR sharing was less clear across patients than in mice.

The CDR3 has 14 residues. V shed 8 bases, J shed 4 bases, and the junction held 9 bases outside the gene matches. Germline CDR1 LNHDA, CDR2 SQIVND (reference sequence). TCR sequencing used cDNA made by reverse transcription of extracted RNA. Measured with immunoSEQ multiplex PCR; TCRdb has only the in-frame clones, and not every one. This sample has about 160,000 clones; 55% to 75% occur once, and the top ten carry roughly 0.85%. Treatment: oral pan-JAK inhibitor, 5-10 mg twice daily. Regarding this clone: Its target is unknown.

The sample in question was CD4+ T cells sorted from blood, obtained at week 4, from a patient treated with tofacitinib. The gene calls are TRBV19 and TRBJ1-1; TRBD1 agrees at 8 bases. The source is a human donor with alopecia areata. CDR3 protein: CASLNRGVSTEAFF. The CDR3 nucleotides read TGTGCCAGTTTGAACAGGGGGGTAAGCACTGAAGCTTTCTTT.